This T cell receptor beta chain is from a study of blood T cell repertoires in COVID-19. The CDR3 loop spans 12 amino acids. V lost 5 bases and J 7 bases, leaving 9 bases between the germline ends. Germline V CDR1 and CDR2: MNHNY, SVGAGI (reference sequence). Per the study methods: Counts of nucleated cells, estimated from reference gene primer amplification, were obtained. Generated by immunoSEQ multiplex PCR, the TCRdb table keeps only in-frame clones and is missing some. V and J calls and clone size are as listed in that table; D and trimming were resolved from the DNA. The table lists roughly 170,000 clones, roughly 90% of them singletons.

The sequenced sample was peripheral blood. The chain combines TRBV6-6 with TRBJ1-5; weak D call: TRBD1 (5 bases). The TCR was taken from a man aged 55-75 years with acute or convalescent COVID-19. The CDR3 here is CASSGSGQPQHF. Here the CDR3 DNA reads TGTGCCAGCAGTGGCTCAGGGCAGCCCCAGCATTTT.